This TCR beta chain stems from a study of CD8 T cells in Susac syndrome. TCR beta was sequenced from blood CD8+ and CD4+ T cells. Both CD4+ and CD8+ T cells were negatively isolated, and TEMRA cells underwent FACS enrichment. Random hexamers were used to reverse transcribe the RNA input (roughly 0.5 to 1 ug). Across 54 Vbeta and 13 Jbeta, TCR beta CDR3 was amplified with immunoSEQ multiplex PCR. TCRdb itself ran the immunoSEQ multiplex PCR reads through MiXCR, one entry per CDR3 protein. This table holds under 200,000 distinct CDR3 sequences, 85% to 95% found once. The CDR3 has 12 amino acids. V was pared by 4 bases and J by 2 bases, with 9 bases between. Germline CDR1 is SQVTM and CDR2 is ANQGSEA.

The chain carries TRBV29-1 and TRBJ2-7; a possible D gene is TRBD1 (5 bases). The sample consisted of CD8+ T cells from PBMCs. The sequence derives from a human donor with multiple sclerosis. The CDR3 protein is CSVATGTYEQYF. In DNA form, the CDR3 reads TGCAGCGTTGCCACAGGTACCTACGAGCAGTACTTC.